The 9 T cell receptor beta chains below come from one sample, sequenced in a study of cytomegalovirus exposure and HLA in healthy donors. The data were produced by immunoSEQ multiplex PCR, yet TCRdb's version contains in-frame clones alone and is incomplete. Of 100,000 or so clones listed, roughly 89% are singletons. The sequencing sample was made of PBMCs. Receptors were obtained from a woman aged 25 to 45 in good health and CMV-seronegative.

Worth noting for this clone: A read error may account for a junction end that differs from germline. The CDR3 nucleotides read TGTGCCAGCAGCTCATTAACCGGGACAGCGGACTTT. Encoded protein: CASSSLTGTADF. This chain links TRBV7-3 with TRBJ1-6; 7 bases map to TRBD1. Germline assignment: CDR1 SGHTA and CDR2 FQGTGA. The CDR3 has 12 residues.

This chain uses TRBV6-6 with TRBJ2-7; TRBD2 matches 12 bases. The CDR3 loop spans 15 amino acids. Unmatched junction bases numbered 5, after V lost 2 bases and J lost 6 bases. Germline V CDR1 and CDR2: MNHNY, SVGAGI (reference sequence). The CDR3 nucleotides read TGTGCCAGCAGTTACAGACTAGCGGGAGCGGGCGAGCAGTACTTC. Its protein is CASSYRLAGAGEQYF.

The chain combines TRBV27 with TRBJ2-4; D perhaps matches TRBD2 (5 bases). The length of the CDR3 is 13 residues. V lost 2 bases, J lost 7 bases, and 9 bases lay in between. Germline-derived CDR1 and CDR2 are MNHEY and SMNVEV (reference sequence). The CDR3 DNA follows: TGTGCCAGCAGTTTAACGGGATGGAACATTCAGTACTTC. Translation: CASSLTGWNIQYF.

V gene TRBV19 combines with J gene TRBJ1-2; D perhaps matches TRBD1 (5 bases). Deletions cut 4 bases from V and 6 bases from J, with 12 bases between. Germline V lookup: CDR1 LNHDA, CDR2 SQIVND (reference sequence). The CDR3 loop spans 13 amino acids. CDR3 loop: CASSSEAGHGYTF. CDR3 in DNA: TGTGCCAGTAGTAGTGAGGCAGGGCATGGCTACACCTTC.

In its sample, this clone was seen a few times. This chain joins TRBV7-2 and TRBJ1-2; tentatively, D is TRBD1 (6 bases). The CDR3 consists of 13 residues. Germline assignment: CDR1 SGHTA and CDR2 FQGNSA. The ends were cut back, 4 bases at V and 5 bases at J, with 11 bases in the middle. CDR3 sequence: CASSYGTLYGYTF. The CDR3 bases are TGTGCCAGCAGCTACGGGACACTTTATGGCTACACCTTC.

The gene calls are TRBV27 and TRBJ2-3; 8 bases match TRBD2. Germline V gene sequence: CDR1 MNHEY, CDR2 SMNVEV (reference sequence). The CDR3 length is 16 residues. Trimming at V came to 4 bases and at J to 0 bases, leaving 6 bases not matched to a gene. The CDR3 spells CASSSKRGSSTDTQYF. The CDR3, as DNA: TGTGCCAGCAGTTCCAAGCGGGGGTCCAGCACAGATACGCAGTATTTT.

This rearrangement joins TRBV25-1 to TRBJ1-1; a weak D match, TRBD1 (5 bases). Germline V gene lookup returns CDR1 MGHDK and CDR2 SYGVNS. This CDR3 is built from 15 residues. Trimming stripped 3 bases from V and 4 bases from J, with 15 bases between. CDR3 region: CASSEGGKGRTEAFF. The DNA for the CDR3 is TGTGCCAGCAGTGAGGGCGGAAAGGGGCGCACTGAAGCTTTCTTT.

CDR3 in DNA: TGTGCCAGCAGAGGACAGTCTTTAGAGACCCAGTACTTC. Amino acids: CASRGQSLETQYF. The rearrangement joins TRBV28 to TRBJ2-5; the D gene is possibly TRBD1 (6 bases). The V end lost 6 bases, the J end lost 4 bases, and 12 bases lay between the germline ends. CDR3 length equals 13 residues. The germline V gene has CDR1 MDHEN and CDR2 SYDVKM.

V and J are TRBV5-4 and TRBJ2-1; 10 bases match TRBD2. V trimming: 3 bases; J trimming: 8 bases; junction bases outside the gene matches: 5. The germline V gene encodes CDR1 SGHNT and CDR2 YYREEE (reference sequence). This CDR3 is 14 amino acids long. The DNA for the CDR3 is TGTGCCAGCAGCTCTGCTAGCGGGGGACATGAGCAGTTCTTC. It yields the protein CASSSASGGHEQFF. The full variable domain, in which reference TRBV5-4 and TRBJ2-1 provide the parts outside the CDR3, is ETGVTQSPTHLIKTRGQQVTLRCSSQSGHNTVSWYQQALGQGPQFIFQYYREEENGRGNFPPRFSGLQFPNYSSELNVNALELDDSALYLCASSSASGGHEQFFGPGTRLTVL.